The T cell receptor (beta chain) described here comes from a study of shared clonotypes between healthy human individuals. Study background: Donors, aged 18 to 49, were a couple of women and a few men. Study observations and caveats: Clonotype sharing among the donors was expected to vary with sequencing depth. Only blood was sampled; tissue repertoires likely differ.

Produced via immunoSEQ multiplex PCR; TCRdb's table is partial and in-frame only. The table lists 450,000 to 600,000 clones, roughly 78% of them singletons, with 13% in the top ten. This clone was observed a few times. What it binds is not known. The sequenced sample consisted of PBMCs. This TCR was recovered from a woman in her thirties or forties in good health. Some clones in this sample may be carry-over from other donors' samples.

CDR3: CASGLGDTEAFF. The CDR3 DNA sequence: TGTGCTAGTGGTTTGGGGGACACTGAAGCTTTCTTT. V gene TRBV12-5 combines with J gene TRBJ1-1; D call uncertain. Germline CDR1 is LGHNT and CDR2 is FRNRAP. Trimming shortened V by 1 base and J by 3 bases, and 3 bases separated the two germline ends. CDR3 length: 12 residues.